One and the same sample provided the 28 T cell receptor beta chains below, sequenced in a study of CD8+ T cells in alopecia areata. The treatment denotes: oral pan-JAK inhibitor, 5-10 mg twice daily. RNA was isolated and reverse transcribed to cDNA, the sequencing template. Produced via immunoSEQ multiplex PCR; TCRdb's table is partial and in-frame only. The sample contains under 300,000 clones, 45% to 70% of which appear only once. The sequences come from CD4+ T cells sorted from blood, collected at approximately week 51, from a patient treated with tofacitinib. Source of these receptors: a human donor with alopecia areata.

The chain employs TRBV5-1 and TRBJ2-3; the D gene is possibly TRBD1 (5 bases). With 0 bases removed from V and 9 bases from J, the gap between germline ends came to 11 bases. The CDR3 totals 13 residues. Germline values: CDR1 SGHRS, CDR2 YFSETQ. CDR3 residues: CASSLEGKGTQYF. CDR3 bases: TGCGCCAGCAGCTTGGAGGGGAAGGGAACGCAGTATTTT.

The chain carries TRBV15 and TRBJ2-7; 9 bases agree with TRBD1. CDR1 and CDR2 from the germline V gene are LNHNV and YYDKDF (reference sequence). Losses at the gene ends were 3 bases for V and 1 base for J; bases not matched to a gene: 7. This CDR3 comprises 16 residues. CDR3: CATSSSPGTGSYEQYF. DNA of the CDR3: TGTGCCACCAGCAGTAGCCCCGGGACAGGGTCCTACGAGCAGTACTTC.

The gene calls are TRBV7-2 and TRBJ1-1; D unclear. Germline V CDR1 and CDR2: SGHTA, FQGNSA. This CDR3 comprises 16 residues. The ends were cut back, 7 bases at V and 3 bases at J, with 21 bases in the middle. CDR3 sequence: CASTPRVRGLDTEAFF. The CDR3 DNA reads as TGTGCCAGCACCCCCCGGGTTCGGGGTTTGGACACTGAAGCTTTCTTT. Drawing the rest from reference TRBV7-2 and TRBJ1-1, the complete variable domain is GAGVSQSPSNKVTEKGKDVELRCDPISGHTALYWYRQSLGQGLEFLIYFQGNSAPDKSGLPSDRFSAERTGGSVSTLTIQRTQQEDSAVYLCASTPRVRGLDTEAFFGQGTRLTVV.

The genes are TRBV5-4 and TRBJ2-1; a possible D gene is TRBD2 (6 bases). The CDR3 runs 11 residues. Germline CDR1 reads SGHNT; CDR2 reads YYREEE (reference sequence). Trimming took 5 bases from V and 9 from J, leaving 9 bases between them. In DNA form, the CDR3 reads TGTGCCAGCAGGGTGGGAGGTGAGCAGTTCTTC. This sequence encodes CASRVGGEQFF.

The rearrangement joins TRBV29-1 to TRBJ2-1; D is uncertain. Germline CDR1 reads SQVTM; CDR2 reads ANQGSEA. The CDR3 is made up of 13 amino acids. V gave up 1 base and J gave up 6 bases, with 10 bases separating them. Written as DNA, the CDR3 is TGCAGCGTTGAAGGTAGGAGTCTCAATGAGCAGTTCTTC. Protein sequence: CSVEGRSLNEQFF.

This sequence joins TRBV9 and TRBJ2-5; tentatively, D is TRBD2 (6 bases). CDR1 SGDLS and CDR2 YYNGEE come from the germline V gene. V was shortened by 4 bases and J by 2 bases, with 15 bases between the two germline ends. This CDR3 region has 15 residues. This CDR3 reads CASSIRGVGQETQYF. The DNA for the CDR3 is TGTGCCAGCAGCATCCGCGGGGTTGGGCAAGAGACCCAGTACTTC.

CDR3 protein: CASSLGFEETQYF. CDR3 DNA: TGTGCCAGCAGCTTAGGCTTCGAAGAGACCCAGTACTTC. The V gene is TRBV11-2, the J gene TRBJ2-5, with D unclear. V lost 1 base, J lost 3 bases, and 6 bases lay in between. The CDR3 contains 13 residues. Per the germline V gene, CDR1 is SGHAT and CDR2 is FQNNGV.

In DNA, the CDR3 is TGTGCCAGCAGCCAGAGGGGGCCGGGCACAGATACGCAGTATTTT. This codes for CASSQRGPGTDTQYF. The genes are TRBV14 and TRBJ2-3; TRBD1 aligns across 7 bases. The CDR3 consists of 15 residues. The V segment lost 3 bases and the J segment 1 base; nucleotides outside the gene matches: 4. Germline CDR1 SGHDN, CDR2 FVKESK. The full variable domain, in which reference TRBV14 and TRBJ2-3 provide the parts outside the CDR3, is EAGVTQFPSHSVIEKGQTVTLRCDPISGHDNLYWYRRVMGKEIKFLLHFVKESKQDESGMPNNRFLAERTGGTYSTLKVQPAELEDSGVYFCASSQRGPGTDTQYFGPGTRLTVL.

The chain recombines TRBV30 with TRBJ1-5; no firm D call. CDR1 and CDR2 (germline): GTSNPN, SVGIG (reference sequence). Trimming shortened V by 6 bases and J by 0 bases, and 6 bases separated the two germline ends. The CDR3 contains 12 residues. CDR3 DNA sequence: TGTGCCTGCAGTTATAGCAATCAGCCCCAGCATTTT. It is translated as CACSYSNQPQHF. Based on the CDR3 plus reference TRBV30 and TRBJ1-5, the full variable domain is SQTIHQWPATLVQPVGSPLSLECTVEGTSNPNLYWYRQAAGRGLQLLFYSVGIGQISSEVPQNLSASRPQDRQFILSSKKLLLSDSGFYLCACSYSNQPQHFGDGTRLSIL.

The genes are TRBV15 and TRBJ1-6; D gene unclear. Looked up from germline, CDR1 is LNHNV and CDR2 is YYDKDF (reference sequence). Trimming stripped 1 base from V and 10 bases from J, with 8 bases between. The CDR3 is made up of 13 amino acids. In nucleotides, the CDR3 is TGTGCCACCAGCAGAGCTGGCGGCTCACCCCTCCACTTT. It specifies CATSRAGGSPLHF.

This sequence joins TRBV11-2 and TRBJ2-2; a possible D gene is TRBD1 (5 bases). The CDR3 is 17 residues long. CDR1 is SGHAT and CDR2 is FQNNGV in the germline V gene. The V end was cut by 7 bases, the J end by 0 bases, with 18 bases between. The CDR3 here is CASTTTRTRTNTGELFF. DNA of the CDR3: TGTGCCAGCACCACAACCCGGACAAGGACGAACACCGGGGAGCTGTTTTTT.

This rearrangement joins TRBV9 to TRBJ1-1; 10 nucleotides agree with TRBD1. CDR1 and CDR2 from the germline V gene are SGDLS and YYNGEE. The J segment lost 1 base and the V segment lost 6 bases, leaving 15 bases of the junction unmatched. This CDR3 has 18 amino acids. DNA for the CDR3: TGTGCCAGCAACCCAGGGGGGACAGGGGTATCGCAGAACACTGAAGCTTTCTTT. It is translated as CASNPGGTGVSQNTEAFF. The full variable domain, rest sourced from reference TRBV9 and TRBJ1-1, is DSGVTQTPKHLITATGQRVTLRCSPRSGDLSVYWYQQSLDQGLQFLIQYYNGEERAKGNILERFSAQQFPDLHSELNLSSLELGDSALYFCASNPGGTGVSQNTEAFFGQGTRLTVV.

The V call is TRBV25-1, the J call TRBJ1-2; D is uncertain. The germline gives CDR1 MGHDK, CDR2 SYGVNS. Trimming shortened V by 3 bases and J by 7 bases, and 12 bases separated the two germline ends. This CDR3 is 13 amino acids long. The CDR3 loop reads CASSEARVRGYTF. In DNA form, the CDR3 reads TGTGCCAGCAGTGAGGCGAGGGTACGTGGCTACACCTTC.

The table lists this clone with a few counts. The chain uses TRBV30 and TRBJ1-5; a weak D match, TRBD1 (5 bases). Germline V lookup: CDR1 GTSNPN, CDR2 SVGIG (reference sequence). The CDR3 is made up of 13 amino acids. V lost 5 bases and J lost 11, with 19 bases in between. The CDR3 DNA reads TGTGCCTGGGACTCAGTCGGGGCCCAGTCCCAGCATTTT. It translates to CAWDSVGAQSQHF.

The chain links TRBV5-1 to TRBJ2-5; 10 bases align to TRBD2. The CDR3 spans 17 residues. CDR1 is SGHRS and CDR2 is YFSETQ in the germline V gene. The trim removed 3 bases at V and 1 base at J, leaving 9 bases unmatched. CDR3 residues: CASSWDTSGALQETQYF. The CDR3, as DNA: TGCGCCAGCAGCTGGGATACTAGCGGGGCGCTCCAAGAGACCCAGTACTTC.

V usage is TRBV5-6 and J usage is TRBJ1-2; D may be TRBD1 (6 bases). This CDR3 has 12 amino acids. Germline V CDR1 and CDR2: SGHDT, YYEEEE. With 3 bases removed from V and 5 bases from J, the gap between germline ends came to 8 bases. DNA for the CDR3: TGTGCCAGCAGCTCCGGACAGTATGGCTACACCTTC. Protein sequence: CASSSGQYGYTF.

The chain has TRBV7-9 and TRBJ1-2; D remains ambiguous. This CDR3 is 14 amino acids long. Germline V gene sequence: CDR1 SEHNR, CDR2 FQNEAQ (reference sequence). V was trimmed by 2 bases and J by 6 bases, leaving 13 bases between them. Written as DNA, the CDR3 is TGTGCCAGCAGCTTATTAGGCCCTAGTGATGGCTACACCTTC. Residues: CASSLLGPSDGYTF.

As for this clone: In the same sample, other DNA sequences code for this CDR3. The chain has TRBV30 and TRBJ1-1; the D gene is possibly TRBD1 (6 bases). The V end was cut by 0 bases, the J end by 4 bases, with 9 bases between. Germline V gene sequence: CDR1 GTSNPN, CDR2 SVGIG (reference sequence). CDR3 length equals 13 residues. DNA for the CDR3: TGTGCCTGGAGTGTACGGGGGCTCACTGAAGCTTTCTTT. Translated: CAWSVRGLTEAFF. Full variable domain (remainder filled in from reference TRBV30 and TRBJ1-1): SQTIHQWPATLVQPVGSPLSLECTVEGTSNPNLYWYRQAAGRGLQLLFYSVGIGQISSEVPQNLSASRPQDRQFILSSKKLLLSDSGFYLCAWSVRGLTEAFFGQGTRLTVV.

V and J are TRBV2 and TRBJ2-3, with D hard to call. This CDR3 has 12 residues. Trimming cost V 3 bases and J 5 bases, with 6 bases left between them. Germline CDR1 SNHLY, CDR2 FYNNEI. In DNA form, the CDR3 reads TGTGCCAGCAGTGAGAGTGTAGATACGCAGTATTTT. It encodes CASSESVDTQYF. Using reference TRBV2 and TRBJ2-3 for the parts outside the CDR3, the full variable domain is EPEVTQTPSHQVTQMGQEVILRCVPISNHLYFYWYRQILGQKVEFLVSFYNNEISEKSEIFDDQFSVERPDGSNFTLKIRSTKLEDSAMYFCASSESVDTQYFGPGTRLTVL.

The chain recombines TRBV5-1 with TRBJ1-2; TRBD1 aligns across 8 bases. The junction had 9 bases not matched to a gene; V was cut back by 6 bases and J by 5 bases. Germline lookup yields CDR1 SGHRS and CDR2 YFSETQ. This CDR3 contains 14 residues. For the CDR3, the DNA is TGCGCCAGCACTGCCCAGGGGGCTAGGTATGGCTACACCTTC. It codes for CASTAQGARYGYTF.

This clone was seen a few times. V gene TRBV2 combines with J gene TRBJ2-7; D may correspond to TRBD1 or TRBD2 (5 bases each). There are 14 residues in the CDR3. V gave up 8 bases and J gave up 3 bases, with 17 bases separating them. Per germline, CDR1 SNHLY and CDR2 FYNNEI. CDR3: CASGSGPLGYEQYF. In DNA form, the CDR3 reads TGTGCCAGCGGTTCGGGACCCCTGGGCTACGAGCAGTACTTC.

The V and J genes are TRBV11-1 and TRBJ2-5; no clear D gene. V was pared by 5 bases and J by 7 bases, with 14 bases between. CDR3 size: 13 residues. CDR1 and CDR2 (germline): SGHAT, FQDESV (reference sequence). The CDR3 nucleotides read TGTGCCAGCAGCCCGGCTACCCCGGGGACCCAGTACTTC. It specifies CASSPATPGTQYF. Filled out from reference TRBV11-1 and TRBJ2-5, the complete variable domain reads EAEVAQSPRYKITEKSQAVAFWCDPISGHATLYWYRQILGQGPELLVQFQDESVVDDSQLPKDRFSAERLKGVDSTLKIQPAELGDSAMYLCASSPATPGTQYFGPGTRLLVL.

The chain carries TRBV29-1 and TRBJ1-5; 7 bases fit TRBD1. The V gene end was trimmed by 5 bases and the J gene end by 0 bases; junction bases not matched to a gene: 7. The CDR3 runs 15 residues. CDR1 is SQVTM and CDR2 is ANQGSEA in the germline V gene. This CDR3 reads CSVSAGGNSNQPQHF. The DNA for the CDR3 is TGCAGCGTTTCGGCAGGGGGGAATAGCAATCAGCCCCAGCATTTT.

The sample holds one count of this clone. V and J are TRBV30 and TRBJ2-1; D unresolved. Germline values: CDR1 GTSNPN, CDR2 SVGIG (reference sequence). The V and J ends lost 2 bases and 6 bases respectively, with 5 bases between them. This CDR3 contains 11 residues. The CDR3 loop is CAWSRINEQFF. The CDR3 DNA sequence: TGTGCCTGGAGTAGGATCAATGAGCAGTTCTTC.

V gene TRBV30 combines with J gene TRBJ1-5; 9 bases are a match to TRBD1. CDR1 GTSNPN and CDR2 SVGIG come from the germline V gene (reference sequence). CDR3 size: 15 residues. With V trimmed by 2 bases and J by 7 bases, 9 bases remained unmatched. Here the CDR3 DNA reads TGTGCCTGGAGTTACCGGGACAGGGTAGGCCAGCCCCAGCATTTT. This sequence encodes CAWSYRDRVGQPQHF.

This chain links TRBV6-5 with TRBJ1-1; D is possibly TRBD1 (5 bases). Germline V CDR1 and CDR2: MNHEY, SVGAGI. V shed 6 bases and J shed 11 bases, with 13 bases lying between them. CDR3 length equals 11 residues. The CDR3 sequence: CASRRMGVAFF. The CDR3 DNA is TGTGCCAGCAGAAGAATGGGGGTGGCTTTCTTT.

Worth noting for this clone: The same CDR3 arises from other DNA sequences in this sample as well. The gene calls are TRBV29-1 and TRBJ1-1; D is uncertain. V was cut by 7 bases and J by 1 base, with 4 bases left in between. CDR1 is SQVTM and CDR2 is ANQGSEA in the germline V gene. The CDR3 runs 10 residues. The CDR3 protein is CSGSNTEAFF. CDR3 sequence (DNA): TGCAGCGGATCGAACACTGAAGCTTTCTTT.

The V and J genes are TRBV7-2 and TRBJ2-1; 10 bases align to TRBD2. From germline, CDR1 is SGHTA and CDR2 FQGNSA. The CDR3 sequence is 14 residues long. The trim removed 4 bases at V and 8 bases at J, leaving 5 bases unmatched. The CDR3 protein is CASSSGLAEDEQFF. The CDR3 coding sequence is TGTGCCAGCAGCTCTGGACTAGCGGAGGATGAGCAGTTCTTC.